The present T cell receptor (beta chain) was sequenced within a study of post-analysis software for immune sequencing data. Study-level points and caveats: Multiple sclerosis patients showed significantly lower normalized Chao1 diversity than controls did. Strong co-clustering by F measure was seen for same-batch samples.

As regards this clonotype: The target antigen is unknown.

Unique molecular identifiers were present in the TCR beta cDNA libraries. TCRdb re-called the PCR reads through MiXCR, storing one row per CDR3 protein. This table has roughly 430,000 distinct CDR3 sequences, approximately 38% appearing once. The sample comprised blood. This sequence originates from a girl aged 2-15 years with multiple sclerosis.

The CDR3 DNA is TGTGCCAGCAGTCCCCCGCTTGGGAACCCATTCCACGGGGAGCTGTTTTTT. It codes for CASSPPLGNPFHGELFF. J is TRBJ2-2 and V is TRBV28; D remains ambiguous. This CDR3 region has 17 residues. The germline CDR1 and CDR2 sequences are MDHEN and SYDVKM. The V and J ends lost 5 bases and 7 bases respectively, with 23 bases between them.